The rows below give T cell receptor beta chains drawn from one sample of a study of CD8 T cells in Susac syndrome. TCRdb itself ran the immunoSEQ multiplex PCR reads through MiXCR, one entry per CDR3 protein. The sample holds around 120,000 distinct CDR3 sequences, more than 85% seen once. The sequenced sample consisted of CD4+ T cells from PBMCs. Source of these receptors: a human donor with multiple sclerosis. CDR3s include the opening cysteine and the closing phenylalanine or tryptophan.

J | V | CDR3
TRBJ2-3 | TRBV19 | CASSIDPRRTDTQYF
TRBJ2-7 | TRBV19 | CASRQGYEQYF
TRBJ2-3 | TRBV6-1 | CASSPDTHTDTQYF
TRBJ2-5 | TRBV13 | CASSSGGAETQYF
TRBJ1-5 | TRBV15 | CATSKSGQSFYDQPQHF
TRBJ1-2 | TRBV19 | CASSHVPGQGSYGYTF
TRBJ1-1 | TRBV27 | CASRRTWGQVYMNTEAFF
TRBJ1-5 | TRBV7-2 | CASSPDRGYQPQHF
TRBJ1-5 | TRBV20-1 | CSAERGTASNQPQHF
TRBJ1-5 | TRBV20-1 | CSAQGKVSNQPQHF
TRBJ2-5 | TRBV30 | CAWSDGLAGGSHF
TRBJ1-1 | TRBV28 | CASSAPGQAGGTEAFF
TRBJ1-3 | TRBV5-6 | CASSLQGAGGNTIYF
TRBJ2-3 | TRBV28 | CASSLRLAWVDTQYF
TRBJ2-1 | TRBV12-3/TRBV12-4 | CASGRTGNEQFF
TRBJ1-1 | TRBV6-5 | CASTQQQGRTEAFF
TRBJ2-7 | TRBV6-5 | CASSNSYEQYF
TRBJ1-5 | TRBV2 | CASSERAVNQPQHF
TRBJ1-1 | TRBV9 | CASSATTGESAFF
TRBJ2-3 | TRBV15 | CATSRDASSGGLTDTQYF
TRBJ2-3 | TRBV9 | CASSARTNADTQYF
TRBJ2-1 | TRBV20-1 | CSAVRGTTYNEQFF
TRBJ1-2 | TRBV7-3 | CASSSHRGKGYTF
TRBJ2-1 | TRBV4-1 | CASSLLRDRRSYNEQFF
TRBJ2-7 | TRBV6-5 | CASSPLGLSSYEQYF
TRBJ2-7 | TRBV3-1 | CASRDDRRYEQYF
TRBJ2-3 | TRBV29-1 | CSGGRADTQYF
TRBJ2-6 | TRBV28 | CASSLYGFGANVLTF
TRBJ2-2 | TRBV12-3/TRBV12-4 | CASSRGTGIYINTGELFF
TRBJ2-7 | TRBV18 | CASSPDAQASYEQYF
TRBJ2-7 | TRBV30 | CAWSLDRGSSYEQYF